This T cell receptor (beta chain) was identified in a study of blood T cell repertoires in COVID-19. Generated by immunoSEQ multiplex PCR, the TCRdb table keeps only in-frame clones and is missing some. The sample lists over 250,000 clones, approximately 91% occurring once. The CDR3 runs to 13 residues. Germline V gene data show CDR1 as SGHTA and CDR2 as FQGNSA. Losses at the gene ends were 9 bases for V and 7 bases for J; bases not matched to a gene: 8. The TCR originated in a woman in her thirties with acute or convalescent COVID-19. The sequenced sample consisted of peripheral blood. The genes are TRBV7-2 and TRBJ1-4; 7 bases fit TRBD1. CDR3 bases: TGTGCCAGTACCGAGGGGGCTTTTGAAAAACTGTTTTTT. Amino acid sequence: CASTEGAFEKLFF. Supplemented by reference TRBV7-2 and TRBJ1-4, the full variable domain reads GAGVSQSPSNKVTEKGKDVELRCDPISGHTALYWYRQSLGQGLEFLIYFQGNSAPDKSGLPSDRFSAERTGGSVSTLTIQRTQQEDSAVYLCASTEGAFEKLFFGSGTQLSVL.